Following are 28 T cell receptor beta chains from one sample sequenced in a study of Graves' ophthalmopathy and Graves' hyperthyroidism. The TCR beta CDR3 regions underwent amplification from RNA transcripts. RT-PCR was first run with HTBI primers, then multiplex PCR in a second round. TCRdb recomputed calls from the multiplex PCR reads with MiXCR, one row per CDR3 protein. The sample lists 450,000 to 600,000 distinct CDR3 sequences, approximately 37% occurring once. The specimen was peripheral blood or thyroid tissue (not recorded which). The receptors come from an adult man with Graves' hyperthyroidism.

This clonotype has only a few counts. The DNA for the CDR3 is TGCAGCGTTGAAGCCCCGGGACAGGCAACAGATACGCAGTATTTT. As protein: CSVEAPGQATDTQYF. The chain carries TRBV29-1 and TRBJ2-3; 8 positions agree with TRBD1. Germline V gene sequence: CDR1 SQVTM, CDR2 ANQGSEA. CDR3 length: 15 amino acids. V shed 1 base and J 3 bases; nucleotides not matched to a gene: 6.

This clonotype was recorded at least ten times. The chain employs TRBV12-3 or TRBV12-4 and TRBJ2-7; 10 positions agree with TRBD1. After removal of 8 bases from V and 2 bases from J, the junction contained 6 bases not matched to a gene. The CDR3 contains 14 residues. The CDR3 spells CASGQGQGPYEQYF. The CDR3 nucleotides read TGTGCCAGCGGACAGGGACAGGGGCCCTACGAGCAGTACTTC.

In this sample, this clonotype turned up a few times. The rearrangement joins TRBV5-4 to TRBJ2-7; D possibly corresponds to TRBD2 (5 bases). Per germline, CDR1 SGHNT and CDR2 YYREEE (reference sequence). V lost 10 bases, J lost 0 bases, and 11 bases lay in between. The CDR3 is made up of 12 amino acids. CDR3 nucleotides: TGTGCCTATCGGGGTTTCTCCTACGAGCAGTACTTC. Translation: CAYRGFSYEQYF.

This clonotype was picked up many times. The rearrangement links TRBV20-1 to TRBJ2-7; unclear D gene. In germline, CDR1 is DFQATT, CDR2 SNEGSKA (reference sequence). V lost 0 bases and J lost 0, with 6 bases in between. CDR3 length: 13 residues. The CDR3 nucleotides are TGCAGTGCTAGAGAGCGAGTCTCCTACGAGCAGTACTTC. Its translation: CSARERVSYEQYF.

This clonotype was detected many times. This chain uses TRBV7-9 with TRBJ2-2; no reliable D call. The germline V gene has CDR1 SEHNR and CDR2 FQNEAQ (reference sequence). The CDR3 is made up of 14 amino acids. Trimming left V 1 base short and J 4 bases short, with 7 bases between. CDR3 loop: CASSLGGSTGELFF. DNA of the CDR3: TGTGCCAGCAGCTTAGGAGGCAGCACCGGGGAGCTGTTTTTT.

This clonotype was counted only a few times. The chain recombines TRBV3-1 with TRBJ1-2; D is possibly TRBD1 (5 bases). Between the trimmed V and J ends, which lost 0 bases and 3 bases, there was a span of 11 bases. Germline values: CDR1 LGHDT, CDR2 YNNKEL (reference sequence). This CDR3 is built from 15 residues. For the CDR3, the DNA is TGTGCCAGCAGCCAAGATCAGGGCGGCTACTATGGCTACACCTTC. Translating it yields CASSQDQGGYYGYTF.

With regard to this clonotype: Just one base apart from a much larger clone, this may be a read error. The CDR3 bases are TGTGCCACCAGCAGCCATTCCACTCATCTGCGGGCTCTCTTT. Protein sequence: CATSSHSTHLRALF. This chain joins TRBV15 and TRBJ1-1; D gene uncertain. The CDR3 has 14 amino acids. CDR1 and CDR2 from the germline V gene are LNHNV and YYDKDF (reference sequence).

This clonotype showed up just a few times. The chain employs TRBV4-1 and TRBJ2-5; D is perhaps TRBD1 or TRBD2 (6 bases each). CDR1 and CDR2 from the germline V gene are MGHRA and YSYEKL. The V gene lost 4 bases and the J gene lost 5 bases, with 17 bases spanning the gap. The CDR3 totals 15 residues. For the CDR3, the DNA is TGCGCCAGCAGCCCGTTGGGGGGCCAGCGGGAGACCCAGTACTTC. Encoded protein: CASSPLGGQRETQYF.

This clonotype was seen at least ten times. This sequence joins TRBV6-1 and TRBJ2-7; D is ambiguous. The CDR3 spans 15 residues. The V gene lost 6 bases and the J gene lost 6 bases, with 21 bases spanning the gap. Germline V lookup: CDR1 MNHNS, CDR2 SASEGT. The CDR3 region has the DNA TGTGCCAGCAGGGTCCTCGCGCGGCCCCATGCCGAGCAGTACTTC. This codes for CASRVLARPHAEQYF.

This chain links TRBV10-3 with TRBJ2-1; 10 bases fit TRBD2. The CDR3 is made up of 14 amino acids. V shed 10 bases, J shed 2 bases, and the junction held 5 bases outside the gene matches. Germline V CDR1 and CDR2: ENHRY, SYGVKD. The CDR3 is CATAGTSAYNEQFF. The CDR3 coding sequence is TGTGCCACCGCCGGGACTAGCGCCTACAATGAGCAGTTCTTC.

The sample holds one count of this clonotype. V usage is TRBV20-1 and J usage is TRBJ1-1; D perhaps matches TRBD1 (6 bases). This CDR3 is built from 14 residues. Germline CDR1 and CDR2: DFQATT and SNEGSKA (reference sequence). The V end lost 4 bases, the J end lost 5 bases, and 17 bases lay between the germline ends. CDR3 sequence reads: CSATSGGPYTEAFF. For the CDR3, the DNA is TGCAGTGCTACCTCGGGGGGGCCGTATACTGAAGCTTTCTTT.

This clonotype was detected a few times. The chain couples TRBV6-5 to TRBJ2-7; 11 positions agree with TRBD2. CDR1 is MNHEY, CDR2 SVGAGI, per germline. This CDR3 contains 15 residues. V gave up 6 bases and J gave up 4 bases; unmatched junction bases: 8. CDR3 bases: TGTGCCAGCAGAAAGGGGCTAGCGGGAGGATACGAGCAGTACTTC. The encoded protein is CASRKGLAGGYEQYF.

This clonotype has ten or more counts. This rearrangement joins TRBV7-8 to TRBJ2-5; D may be TRBD1 (6 bases). The CDR3 runs to 14 residues. V lost 5 bases, J lost 4 bases, and 14 bases lay in between. CDR1 and CDR2 (germline): SGHVS, FQNEAQ. The CDR3 sequence is CASSPQGLAETQYF. CDR3 DNA: TGTGCCAGCAGCCCACAGGGTTTAGCAGAGACCCAGTACTTC.

This clonotype has a count of ten or more. The DNA for the CDR3 is TGTGCCTCCCTTGGGGGGGCTGACTATGGCTACACCTTC. Its translation is CASLGGADYGYTF. V and J are TRBV10-3 and TRBJ1-2; TRBD1 is a possible D gene (6 bases). This CDR3 spans 13 amino acids. Germline CDR1 is ENHRY and CDR2 is SYGVKD. V lost 11 bases, J lost 3 bases, and 16 bases lay in between.

In this sample, this clonotype turned up many times. The chain has TRBV5-8 and TRBJ2-7, with D perhaps given as TRBD1 or TRBD2 (6 bases each). The CDR3 length is 12 residues. Trimming took 5 bases from V and 5 from J, leaving 11 bases between them. Germline lookup yields CDR1 SGHTS and CDR2 YDEGEE. The CDR3 region is CASSRGVNEQYF. In DNA form, the CDR3 reads TGTGCCAGCAGTAGGGGGGTCAACGAGCAGTACTTC.

This clonotype was recorded at least ten times. V usage is TRBV10-3 and J usage is TRBJ1-5; no definite D call. The V end lost 1 base, the J end lost 4 bases, and 8 bases lay between the germline ends. This CDR3 is built from 14 residues. Germline V gene lookup returns CDR1 ENHRY and CDR2 SYGVKD. The CDR3 loop is CAISEFRENQPQHF. The CDR3 DNA reads as TGTGCCATCAGTGAGTTCCGGGAGAATCAGCCCCAGCATTTT.

Only a few counts were recorded for this clonotype. CDR3 protein: CASGLRNTGELFF. In nucleotides, the CDR3 is TGTGCTAGTGGTTTGAGGAACACCGGGGAGCTGTTTTTT. The genes are TRBV12-5 and TRBJ2-2, with D unresolved. CDR3 size: 13 residues. CDR1 and CDR2 (germline): LGHNT, FRNRAP. The V and J ends lost 2 bases and 1 base respectively, with 2 bases between them.

V and J are TRBV19 and TRBJ2-2, with D uncertain. V was trimmed by 5 bases and J by 6 bases, leaving 19 bases between them. This CDR3 region has 16 residues. Germline-derived CDR1 and CDR2 are LNHDA and SQIVND (reference sequence). The CDR3: CASSSRLRAQPGELFF. The CDR3, as DNA: TGTGCCAGTAGTTCTCGTCTCCGAGCCCAACCCGGGGAGCTGTTTTTT.

The CDR3 sequence is CASSFRDSSTYEQYF. The CDR3 DNA reads TGTGCCAGCAGCTTCCGGGACAGCTCAACCTACGAGCAGTACTTC. The rearrangement uses TRBV7-9 and TRBJ2-7; TRBD1 matches at 7 bases. This CDR3 is 15 amino acids long. Germline lookup yields CDR1 SEHNR and CDR2 FQNEAQ (reference sequence). V trimming: 3 bases; J trimming: 2 bases; junction bases outside the gene matches: 7.

Concerning this clonotype: A much bigger clone sits one base away, suggesting this may be a read error. The CDR3 region is CASSPASGQSNSLLHF. The CDR3, as DNA: TGTGCCAGCAGCCCTGCCTCGGGACAGAGTAATTCACTCCTCCACTTT. The chain joins TRBV4-1 to TRBJ1-6; 7 positions agree with TRBD1. CDR3 length equals 16 residues. The germline V gene encodes CDR1 MGHRA and CDR2 YSYEKL.

This clonotype has a count of ten or more. The chain couples TRBV27 to TRBJ1-2, with a possible D match to TRBD1 (6 bases). The length of the CDR3 is 15 residues. Germline V gives CDR1 MNHEY, CDR2 SMNVEV (reference sequence). V dropped 3 bases and J dropped 3 bases, with 14 bases sitting between them. CDR3 bases: TGTGCCAGCAGTTTCGACGGGGGCGCCGACTATGGCTACACCTTC. It codes for CASSFDGGADYGYTF.

The V gene is TRBV2, the J gene TRBJ1-2; no firm D call. CDR1 is SNHLY, CDR2 FYNNEI, per germline. Trimming took 7 bases from V and 12 from J, leaving 24 bases between them. CDR3 size: 14 residues. The CDR3 loop is CASKRGLGPSGNTF. The CDR3 DNA reads as TGTGCCAGCAAACGGGGATTGGGCCCATCTGGAAACACCTTC.

This clonotype was picked up many times. V usage is TRBV29-1 and J usage is TRBJ2-7; TRBD2 matches 7 bases. This CDR3 is 13 amino acids long. V dropped 4 bases and J dropped 2; count of bases not matched to a gene: 5. CDR1 is SQVTM, CDR2 ANQGSEA, per germline. The CDR3 loop reads CSVVTGGPYEQYF. In nucleotides, the CDR3 is TGCAGCGTTGTAACGGGAGGCCCCTACGAGCAGTACTTC.

This chain links TRBV20-1 with TRBJ2-5; D unclear. The V gene lost 3 bases and the J gene lost 3 bases, with 8 bases spanning the gap. This CDR3 region has 12 residues. Germline V gene lookup returns CDR1 DFQATT and CDR2 SNEGSKA (reference sequence). The CDR3 here is CSARTYEETQYF. CDR3 DNA sequence: TGCAGTGCTAGGACGTACGAAGAGACCCAGTACTTC.

This clonotype was counted only a few times. A much bigger clone sits one base away, suggesting this may be a read error. The chain links TRBV12-3 or TRBV12-4 to TRBJ2-7; 13 bases align to TRBD2. Germline trimming cut 6 bases from V and 6 bases from J; bases unmatched to any gene: 8. There are 15 residues in the CDR3. The chain's CDR3 is CASSYGLAGVREQYF. Written as DNA, the CDR3 is TGTGCCAGCAGCTACGGACTAGCGGGAGTTCGCGAGCAGTACTTC.

This clonotype was detected ten times or more. This chain joins TRBV19 and TRBJ1-6; D perhaps matches TRBD1 (5 bases). In germline, CDR1 is LNHDA, CDR2 SQIVND (reference sequence). Deletions cut 2 bases from V and 6 bases from J, with 14 bases between. The CDR3 runs to 16 residues. Here the CDR3 DNA reads TGTGCCAGTAGTATACGTCGACAGAGTTTTAATTCACCCCTCCACTTT. Protein product: CASSIRRQSFNSPLHF.

This clonotype was found many times. The chain recombines TRBV5-1 with TRBJ1-2; the D is unclear. The V end was cut by 0 bases, the J end by 9 bases, with 18 bases between. CDR1 SGHRS and CDR2 YFSETQ come from the germline V gene. This CDR3 region has 15 residues. The CDR3 is CASSLGLRMTSSYTF. As DNA, the CDR3 is TGCGCCAGCAGCTTGGGCTTAAGGATGACTTCTAGCTACACCTTC.

There are many counts of this clonotype. The chain carries TRBV7-2 and TRBJ1-1; weak D call: TRBD1 (5 bases). The CDR3 is 15 amino acids. Trimming took 3 bases from V and 3 from J, leaving 14 bases between them. Germline V lookup: CDR1 SGHTA, CDR2 FQGNSA. The CDR3 region is CASSFLGRGDTEAFF. In DNA, the CDR3 is TGTGCCAGCAGCTTCTTGGGCAGAGGGGACACTGAAGCTTTCTTT.